This TCR beta chain was recorded in a study of blood T cell repertoires in COVID-19. Assay used: immunoSEQ multiplex PCR; TCRdb lists only in-frame clones, some missing. Of about 320,000 clones in the sample, about nine tenths were seen once. Cohorts were based on clinical histories the participants reported. The source of this sequence is a man aged 60-69 years who had recovered from COVID-19. The sample comprised PBMCs or T cells enriched from blood (not recorded which).

CDR3 in amino acids: CASSIGQLYGYTF. CDR3 in DNA: TGTGCCAGCAGCATAGGACAGCTCTATGGCTACACCTTC. The rearrangement links TRBV7-8 to TRBJ1-2; TRBD1 is a possible D gene (6 bases). Germline lookup yields CDR1 SGHVS and CDR2 FQNEAQ. The CDR3 spans 13 residues. V lost 5 bases and J 4 bases, leaving 11 bases between the germline ends.